Listed here are 8 T cell receptor beta chains from one sample, sequenced in a study of T cells in Graves' hyperthyroidism and ophthalmopathy. Researchers took RNA transcripts and amplified the TCR beta CDR3 regions from them. First-round RT-PCR targeting the TCR CDR3 was performed with the HTBI primer set. TCRdb itself ran the multiplex PCR reads through MiXCR, one entry per CDR3 protein. The sample carries 500,000 to 600,000 distinct CDR3 sequences, around 46% recorded once. Sequences were obtained from peripheral blood or thyroid tissue (not recorded which). The receptors were gathered from a woman between 18 and 29 years old with Graves' hyperthyroidism.

The chain combines TRBV30 with TRBJ1-5; D gene ambiguous. Germline CDR1 reads GTSNPN; CDR2 reads SVGIG (reference sequence). Trimming took 2 bases from V and 4 from J, leaving 9 bases between them. This CDR3 has 13 amino acids. The CDR3 DNA reads as TGTGCCTGGAGTCTTGGGGATAATCAGCCCCAGCATTTT. Its protein is CAWSLGDNQPQHF.

Points on this clonotype: A much bigger clone sits one base away, suggesting this may be a read error. The gene calls are TRBV30 and TRBJ2-7, with TRBD1 as a possible D gene (5 bases). With 2 bases removed from V and 7 bases from J, the gap between germline ends came to 15 bases. Germline V gene sequence: CDR1 GTSNPN, CDR2 SVGIG (reference sequence). This CDR3 has 13 amino acids. CDR3 in amino acids: CAWSTAGSREQYF. CDR3 coding DNA: TGTGCCTGGAGTACGGCAGGGTCTCGGGAGCAGTACTTC.

The rearrangement links TRBV27 to TRBJ1-5; D remains ambiguous. V lost 2 bases to trimming and J lost 0 bases, with 5 bases between them. This CDR3 spans 14 amino acids. CDR1 and CDR2 (germline): MNHEY, SMNVEV (reference sequence). This CDR3 reads CASSLTISNQPQHF. CDR3 in DNA: TGTGCCAGCAGTTTAACCATTAGCAATCAGCCCCAGCATTTT.

There are many counts of this clonotype. The V and J genes are TRBV13 and TRBJ1-3, with D unresolved. The germline CDR1 and CDR2 sequences are PRHDT and FYEKMQ (reference sequence). V lost 3 bases, J lost 0 bases, and 18 bases lay in between. The CDR3 extends over 18 amino acids. The CDR3 DNA is TGTGCCAGCAGCTTCGGCAGCCACAGACGGATCTCTGGAAACACCATATATTTT. It is translated as CASSFGSHRRISGNTIYF.

DNA of the CDR3: TGTGCCAGCAGTCCTCTTGCGGGGGCAGATACGCAGTATTTT. Protein sequence: CASSPLAGADTQYF. The chain joins TRBV7-3 to TRBJ2-3, with 7 nucleotides matching TRBD2. CDR3 length equals 14 residues. The germline CDR1 and CDR2 sequences are SGHTA and FQGTGA. V gave up 6 bases and J gave up 4 bases; unmatched junction bases: 7.

V usage is TRBV7-8 and J usage is TRBJ2-7; 8 positions match TRBD1. The CDR3 length is 16 residues. J was trimmed by 2 bases and V by 5 bases; bases with no gene match: 11. CDR1 is SGHVS, CDR2 FQNEAQ, per germline. The CDR3: CASSTYNRGKTYEQYF. The DNA of the CDR3 is TGTGCCAGCAGCACTTACAACAGGGGGAAGACCTACGAGCAGTACTTC.

The V gene is TRBV20-1, the J gene TRBJ2-7; 8 bases line up with TRBD1. Germline CDR1 reads DFQATT; CDR2 reads SNEGSKA (reference sequence). The CDR3 runs 15 residues. After removal of 0 bases from V and 3 bases from J, the junction contained 7 bases not matched to a gene. CDR3 bases: TGCAGTGCTAGAGATTCCGGACAGGGCCTCTACGAGCAGTACTTC. It codes for CSARDSGQGLYEQYF.

The rearrangement uses TRBV9 and TRBJ1-1; TRBD1 is a possible D gene (5 bases). V was clipped by 5 bases and J by 1 base, with 12 bases between them. CDR1 and CDR2 from the germline V gene are SGDLS and YYNGEE. The CDR3 totals 14 residues. As DNA, the CDR3 is TGTGCCAGCAGTGCTACCGACAGGAACACTGAAGCTTTCTTT. Amino acids: CASSATDRNTEAFF. Full variable domain (remainder filled in from reference TRBV9 and TRBJ1-1): DSGVTQTPKHLITATGQRVTLRCSPRSGDLSVYWYQQSLDQGLQFLIQYYNGEERAKGNILERFSAQQFPDLHSELNLSSLELGDSALYFCASSATDRNTEAFFGQGTRLTVV.